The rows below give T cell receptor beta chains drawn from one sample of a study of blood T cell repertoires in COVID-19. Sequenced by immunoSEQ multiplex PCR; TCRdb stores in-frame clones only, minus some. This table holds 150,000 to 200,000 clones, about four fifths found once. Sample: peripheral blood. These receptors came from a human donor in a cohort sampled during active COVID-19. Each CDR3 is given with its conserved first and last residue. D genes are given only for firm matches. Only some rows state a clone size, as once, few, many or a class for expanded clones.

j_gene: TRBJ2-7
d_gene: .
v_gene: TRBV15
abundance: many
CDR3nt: TGTGCCACCAGTGTGGCGGGCCGCTCCTACGAGCAGTACTTC
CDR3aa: CATSVAGRSYEQYF

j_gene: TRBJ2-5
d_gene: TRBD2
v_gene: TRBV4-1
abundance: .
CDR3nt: TGCGCCAGCAGCCAAGATCAGAGACTAGCGGGGGGGGAGACCCAGTACTTC
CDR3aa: CASSQDQRLAGGETQYF

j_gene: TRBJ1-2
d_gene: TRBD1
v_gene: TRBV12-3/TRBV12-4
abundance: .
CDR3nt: TGTGCCAGCAGTGCGGGACAGCTGAGCTACACCTTC
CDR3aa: CASSAGQLSYTF

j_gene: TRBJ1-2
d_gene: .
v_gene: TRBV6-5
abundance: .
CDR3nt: TGTGCCAGCAGTTACTCAACGGAGGGCCGCTATGGCTACACCTTC
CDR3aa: CASSYSTEGRYGYTF

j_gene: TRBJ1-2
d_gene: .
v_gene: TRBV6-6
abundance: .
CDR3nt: TGTGCCAGCAGTTCGGGAGACTATGGCTACACCTTC
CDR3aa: CASSSGDYGYTF

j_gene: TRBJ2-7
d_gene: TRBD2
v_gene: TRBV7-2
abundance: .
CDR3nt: TGTGCCAGCAGGATCCCAAGCGGGGGGACCCACGAGCAGTACTTC
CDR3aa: CASRIPSGGTHEQYF

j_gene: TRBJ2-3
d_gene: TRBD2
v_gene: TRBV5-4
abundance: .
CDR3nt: TGTGCCAGCAGTGTTCCTAGCGGGGGGGCAGATACGCAGTATTTT
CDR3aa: CASSVPSGGADTQYF

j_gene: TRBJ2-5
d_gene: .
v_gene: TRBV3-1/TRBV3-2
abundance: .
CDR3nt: TGTGCCAGCAGCCATCTATCTGAGGGGACCCAGTACTTC
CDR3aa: CASSHLSEGTQYF

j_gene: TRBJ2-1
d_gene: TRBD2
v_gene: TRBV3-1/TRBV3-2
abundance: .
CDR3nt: TGTGCCAGCAGCCAAGTTCGCCCTAGCGGGGACAATGAGCAGTTCTTC
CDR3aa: CASSQVRPSGDNEQFF

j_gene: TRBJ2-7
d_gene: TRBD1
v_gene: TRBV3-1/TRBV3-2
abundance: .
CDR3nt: TGTGCCAGCACTCTTTCCGGGACAGGGTCCTACGAGCAGTACTTC
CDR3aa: CASTLSGTGSYEQYF

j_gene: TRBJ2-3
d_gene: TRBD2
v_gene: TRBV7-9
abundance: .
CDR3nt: TGTGCCAGCAGCTCCCAGAGGGCGGGGGTGAGCACAGATACGCAGTATTTT
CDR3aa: CASSSQRAGVSTDTQYF

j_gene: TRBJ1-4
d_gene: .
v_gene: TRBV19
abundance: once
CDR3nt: TGTGCCAGTAGTATGTGGGTCAGGTCGACAAATGAAAAACTGTTTTTT
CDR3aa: CASSMWVRSTNEKLFF

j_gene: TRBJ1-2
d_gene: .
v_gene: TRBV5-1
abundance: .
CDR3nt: TGCGCCAGCAGCTTGGTACAGGCCAGTCGAGGCTACACCTTC
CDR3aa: CASSLVQASRGYTF

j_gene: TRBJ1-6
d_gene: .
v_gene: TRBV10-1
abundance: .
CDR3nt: TGCGCCAGCAGTTTGGGGCTCGATTCACCCCTCCACTTT
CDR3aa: CASSLGLDSPLHF

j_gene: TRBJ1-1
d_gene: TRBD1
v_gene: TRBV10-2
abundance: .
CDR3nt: TGCGCCAGCAGTAACAGGGGCCCGCTAGTCGCTTTCTTT
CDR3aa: CASSNRGPLVAFF

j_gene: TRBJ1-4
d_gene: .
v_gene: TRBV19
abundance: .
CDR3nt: TGTGCCAGTAGTATAGGAGGTGCAACTAATGAAAAACTGTTTTTT
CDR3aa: CASSIGGATNEKLFF

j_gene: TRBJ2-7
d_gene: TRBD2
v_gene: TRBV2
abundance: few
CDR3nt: TGTGCCAGCACCCAGGGCGGGCTAGCGGGCGAGCAGTACTTC
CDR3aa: CASTQGGLAGEQYF

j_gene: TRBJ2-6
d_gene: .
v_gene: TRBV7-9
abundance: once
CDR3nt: TGTGCCATCCGGGATGAGTTCTCTGGGGCCAACGTCCTGACTTTC
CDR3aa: CAIRDEFSGANVLTF

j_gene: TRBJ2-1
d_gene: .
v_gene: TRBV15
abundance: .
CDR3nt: TGTGCCACCAGCACAGGGGTCTACCGTGAGCAGTTCTTC
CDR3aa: CATSTGVYREQFF

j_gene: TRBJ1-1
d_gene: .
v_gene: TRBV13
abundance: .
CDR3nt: TGTGCCAGCAGCTTTAGTATCACTGAAGCTTTCTTT
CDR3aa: CASSFSITEAFF

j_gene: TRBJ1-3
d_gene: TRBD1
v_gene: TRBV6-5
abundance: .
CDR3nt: TGTGCCAGCAGTCCCCAGACAGGGGCTGGAAACACCATATATTTT
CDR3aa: CASSPQTGAGNTIYF

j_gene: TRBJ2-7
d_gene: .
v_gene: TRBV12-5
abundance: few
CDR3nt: TGTGCTAGTGGTTTCGACACGTACTACGAGCAGTACTTC
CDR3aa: CASGFDTYYEQYF

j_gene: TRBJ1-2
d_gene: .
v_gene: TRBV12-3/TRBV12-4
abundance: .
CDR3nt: TGTGCCAGCAGTTTTCTCCCGGATGGCTACACCTTC
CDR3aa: CASSFLPDGYTF

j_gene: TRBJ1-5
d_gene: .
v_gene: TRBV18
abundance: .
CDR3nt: TGTGCCAGCTCACCGCCAGGGCAGCCCTATTCGCCCCAGCATTTT
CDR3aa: CASSPPGQPYSPQHF

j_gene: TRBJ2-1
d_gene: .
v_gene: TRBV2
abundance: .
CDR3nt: TGTGCCAGCAGTGTCGGGGGAGATGAGCAGTTCTTC
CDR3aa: CASSVGGDEQFF

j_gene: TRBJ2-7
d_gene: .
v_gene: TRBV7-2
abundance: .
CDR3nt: TGTGCCAGCAGCTTAGCGGGACTTACCTACGAGCAGTACTTC
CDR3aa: CASSLAGLTYEQYF

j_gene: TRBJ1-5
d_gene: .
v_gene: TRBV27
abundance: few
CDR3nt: TGTGCCAGCAGTTGGACAGTCGATCAGCCCCAGCATTTT
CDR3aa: CASSWTVDQPQHF

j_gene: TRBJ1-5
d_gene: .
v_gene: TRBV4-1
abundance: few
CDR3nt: TGCGCCAGCAGCCAAGACCAGTATCAGCCCCAGCATTTT
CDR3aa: CASSQDQYQPQHF

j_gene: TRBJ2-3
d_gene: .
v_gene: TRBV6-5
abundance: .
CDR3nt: TGTGCCAGCTCCCGGGGACAAACAGATACGCAGTATTTT
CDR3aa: CASSRGQTDTQYF

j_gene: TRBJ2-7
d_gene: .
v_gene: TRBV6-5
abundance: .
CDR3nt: TGTGCCAGCACCGCGGGACGGCGAATGGGGTACGAGCAGTACTTC
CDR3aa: CASTAGRRMGYEQYF

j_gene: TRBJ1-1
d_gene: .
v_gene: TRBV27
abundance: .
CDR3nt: TGTGCCAGCAGTTTTCAGGGAGCGGGGACTGAAGCTTTCTTT
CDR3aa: CASSFQGAGTEAFF

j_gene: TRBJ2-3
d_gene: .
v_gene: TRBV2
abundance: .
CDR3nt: TGTGCCAGCAGTCGCAGGGTTAGCACAGATACGCAGTATTTT
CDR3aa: CASSRRVSTDTQYF

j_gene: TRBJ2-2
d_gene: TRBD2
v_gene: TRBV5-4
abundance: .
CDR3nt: TGTGCCAGCAGCCACCCGGCGGGGGGCACCGGGGAGCTGTTTTTT
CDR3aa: CASSHPAGGTGELFF

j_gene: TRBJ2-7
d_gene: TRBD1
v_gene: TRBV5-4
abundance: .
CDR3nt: TGTGCCAGCAGCTTGGGGTCCGGGACAGGCGCCTACGAGCAGTACTTC
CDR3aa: CASSLGSGTGAYEQYF

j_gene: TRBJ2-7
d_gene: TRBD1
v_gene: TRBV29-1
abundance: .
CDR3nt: TGCAGCGTAGAGACAGGGAGCTCCTACGAGCAGTACTTC
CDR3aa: CSVETGSSYEQYF

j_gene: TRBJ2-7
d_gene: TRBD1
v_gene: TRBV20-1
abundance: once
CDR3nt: TGCAGTGCAAGTGGGACAGAAAACGTCGGGATACGGGAGCAGTACTTC
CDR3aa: CSASGTENVGIREQYF

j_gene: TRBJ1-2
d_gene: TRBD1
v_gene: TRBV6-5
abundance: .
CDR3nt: TGTGCCAGCAGCCCGGGACAGGGAATCTATGGCTACACCTTC
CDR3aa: CASSPGQGIYGYTF

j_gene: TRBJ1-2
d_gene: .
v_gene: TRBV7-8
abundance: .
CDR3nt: TGTGCCAGCAGCCGCGGGGGTGGGGCTAACTATGGCTACACCTTC
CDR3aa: CASSRGGGANYGYTF

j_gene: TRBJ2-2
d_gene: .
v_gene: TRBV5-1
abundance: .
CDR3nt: TGCGCCAGCAGCTTAGAGGGTGGCACCGGGGAGCTGTTTTTT
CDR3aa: CASSLEGGTGELFF

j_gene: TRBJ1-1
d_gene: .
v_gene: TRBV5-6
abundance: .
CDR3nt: TGTGCCAGCAGCCGACGGGATATGAACACTGAAGCTTTCTTT
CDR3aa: CASSRRDMNTEAFF

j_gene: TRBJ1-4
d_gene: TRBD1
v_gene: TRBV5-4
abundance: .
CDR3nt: TGTGCCAGCAGCGACGCCGGGACAGGTCACGAAAAACTGTTTTTT
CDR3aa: CASSDAGTGHEKLFF

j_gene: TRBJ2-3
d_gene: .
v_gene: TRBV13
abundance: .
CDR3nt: TGTGCCAGCAGCTCCGTAGCAGATACGCAGTATTTT
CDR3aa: CASSSVADTQYF

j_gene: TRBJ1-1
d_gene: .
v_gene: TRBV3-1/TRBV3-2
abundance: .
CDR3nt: TGTGCCAGCAGCCAAGCCGACAGGAACACTGAAGCTTTCTTT
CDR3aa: CASSQADRNTEAFF

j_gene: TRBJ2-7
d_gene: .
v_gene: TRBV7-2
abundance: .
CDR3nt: TGTGCCAGCAGCTTCAAAATCGGCGTTGGGGAGGCCTACGAGCAGTACTTC
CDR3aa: CASSFKIGVGEAYEQYF

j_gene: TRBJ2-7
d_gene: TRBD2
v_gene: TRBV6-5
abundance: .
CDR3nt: TGTGCCAGCAGTTACCAGCGGGGGGGCTCCTACGAGCAGTACTTC
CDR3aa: CASSYQRGGSYEQYF

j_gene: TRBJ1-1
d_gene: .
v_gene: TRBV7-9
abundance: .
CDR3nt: TGTGCCAGCAGCTTAGAAACCCTGAGGACAGCGAACACTGAAGCTTTCTTT
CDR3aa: CASSLETLRTANTEAFF

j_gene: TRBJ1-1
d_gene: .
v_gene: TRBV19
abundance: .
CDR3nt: TGTGCCAGTTCAGTACAGGTGAAGAACACTGAAGCTTTCTTT
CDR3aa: CASSVQVKNTEAFF

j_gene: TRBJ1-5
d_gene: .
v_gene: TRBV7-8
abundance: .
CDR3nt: TGTGCCAGCAGCTTAGAATCCGGCAGGGGCAGCAATCAGCCCCAGCATTTT
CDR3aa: CASSLESGRGSNQPQHF

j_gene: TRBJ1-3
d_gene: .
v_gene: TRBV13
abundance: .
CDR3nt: TGTGCCAGCAGCTTAGGATCGGGGTTCTCTGGAAACACCATATATTTT
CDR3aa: CASSLGSGFSGNTIYF

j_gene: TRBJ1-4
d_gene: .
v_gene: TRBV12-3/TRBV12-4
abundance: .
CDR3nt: TGTGCCAGCAGACTAATAGGAGAAAAACTGTTTTTT
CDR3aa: CASRLIGEKLFF

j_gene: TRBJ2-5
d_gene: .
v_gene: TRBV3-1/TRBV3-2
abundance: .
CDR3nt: TGTGCCAGCAGCCAGGGGACTGAGCAAGAGACCCAGTACTTC
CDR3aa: CASSQGTEQETQYF

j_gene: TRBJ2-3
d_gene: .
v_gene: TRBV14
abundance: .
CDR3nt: TGTGCCAGCAGCCAAGGAATCCGGCACAGAGTTCGGACAGATACGCAGTATTTT
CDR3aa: CASSQGIRHRVRTDTQYF

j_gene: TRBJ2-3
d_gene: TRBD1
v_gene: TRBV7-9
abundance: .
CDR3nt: TGTGCCAGCAGCTTAGAGAGGACAGGTTCTCGGGATACGCAGTATTTT
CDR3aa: CASSLERTGSRDTQYF

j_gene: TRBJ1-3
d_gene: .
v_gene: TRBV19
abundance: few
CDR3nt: TGTGCCAGTAAATTCGAGGACAGCTCTGGAAACACCATATATTTT
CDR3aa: CASKFEDSSGNTIYF

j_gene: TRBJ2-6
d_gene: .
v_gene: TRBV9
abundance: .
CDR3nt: TGTGCCAGCAGCGTACGGACAGACAACTCTGGGGCCAACGTCCTGACTTTC
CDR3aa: CASSVRTDNSGANVLTF